A selection of T cell receptor beta chains follows, all from one sample in a study of cytomegalovirus exposure and HLA in healthy donors. The method was immunoSEQ multiplex PCR; TCRdb's version includes in-frame clones alone and lacks a portion of them. This table holds fewer than 200,000 clones, around nine tenths found once. The sample was PBMCs. The receptors here all came from a woman aged 30 to 39 in good health and CMV-seronegative. Each CDR3 is given without its conserved first and last residue. The order of the fields is D gene, CDR3 length, V gene, CDR3 protein. The D gene is left open where the match is weak.

TRBD1	14	TRBV5-1	ASSLVRGRETDTQY
-	13	TRBV5-4	ASSLDLGRHSPLH
-	14	TRBV5-1	ASSLGTDGLNTEAF
TRBD1	13	TRBV30	AWRQGQAFNEKLF
-	13	TRBV5-8	ASTPGGLYNSPLH
TRBD1	14	TRBV2	ASRVTGTGLNEKLF
-	12	TRBV6-6	ASSLDSGANVLT
TRBD2	14	TRBV6-5	ASSYSSSGGNYEQY
-	14	TRBV7-7	ASSLSVGSPNYGYT
TRBD1	10	TRBV29-1	SAQGASNEQF
TRBD1	15	TRBV2	ASSSTGRDRGLDEQY
TRBD1	13	TRBV4-3	ASSQDGDRASKLF
-	12	TRBV6-1	ASSATAVNYGYT
-	15	TRBV4-1	ASSPSGEGEINQPQH
TRBD1	12	TRBV6-1	ASSTDRVGEKLF
TRBD1	11	TRBV6-5	ASTGTGLYEQY
-	11	TRBV19	ASQEYHNSPLH
-	10	TRBV29-1	SVEMEVAEAF
-	14	TRBV28	ASRNSRHRSYNEQF
-	14	TRBV15	ATSSILGGNTGELF
TRBD2	11	TRBV7-6	ASRSGVRDTQY
-	13	TRBV5-8	ASIQGSALTYEQY
TRBD2	12	TRBV14	ASSLAGDQETQY
-	10	TRBV29-1	SVEDSSYEQY
TRBD1	13	TRBV5-1	ASSLVQGLNTEAF
-	13	TRBV6-1	ASRNRPLATDTQY
-	13	TRBV7-2	ASSFTWSSSYEQY
TRBD1	13	TRBV4-3	ASSQPGQGVYEQY
-	10	TRBV27	ASSPTGNGYT